This entry describes one T cell receptor (beta chain). The record originates from a study of blood T cell repertoires in COVID-19. Whole-study context: The samples span acute and convalescent COVID-19 from the United States, Italy and Spain. Nucleic acid was either cDNA or gDNA, and it came from T cells, B-cell-depleted T cells, or PBMCs.

With V trimmed by 4 bases and J by 10 bases, 10 bases remained unmatched. This CDR3 has 13 amino acids. Germline V CDR1 and CDR2: LNHNV, YYDKDF (reference sequence). Original processing notes: Reference gene primer amplification gave nucleated cell count estimates. Profiling relied on immunoSEQ multiplex PCR, and the TCRdb table lists in-frame clones only, not all of them. The V and J calls and clone size were taken over from that table, and D and trimming were inferred from the DNA. The data show fewer than 200,000 clones, just under 85% seen once. Sequencing was performed on peripheral blood. This chain connects TRBV15 to TRBJ2-7, with 7 positions matching TRBD1. The TCR originated in a man aged 35-49 years who had recovered from COVID-19. The CDR3 loop reads CATSNRQGGEQYF. CDR3 nucleotides: TGTGCCACCAGCAACCGACAGGGTGGCGAACAGTACTTC. Combining the CDR3 with reference TRBV15 and TRBJ2-7 gives the whole variable domain DAMVIQNPRYQVTQFGKPVTLSCSQTLNHNVMYWYQQKSSQAPKLLFHYYDKDFNNEADTPDNFQSRRPNTSFCFLDIRSPGLGDTAMYLCATSNRQGGEQYFGPGTRLTVT.